Below are 27 T cell receptor beta chains sequenced from a single sample in a study of blood T cell repertoires in COVID-19. Using immunoSEQ multiplex PCR, the repertoire was profiled, and TCRdb retains in-frame clones only, with some absent. Of around 12,000 clones in the sample, roughly 88% were seen once. The specimen sequenced was peripheral blood. Every receptor here comes from a human donor in a cohort sampled during active COVID-19.

The chain has TRBV9 and TRBJ1-6; 10 nucleotides agree with TRBD1. In germline, CDR1 is SGDLS, CDR2 YYNGEE. J gave up 8 bases and V 4 bases, and 6 bases lay outside the gene matches. There are 15 residues in the CDR3. The CDR3 DNA follows: TGTGCCAGCAGCCCCGGGACAGGGGTCCATTCACCCCTCCACTTT. It encodes CASSPGTGVHSPLHF.

The rearrangement uses TRBV18 and TRBJ1-2; 7 positions agree with TRBD1. There are 13 residues in the CDR3. Germline V gives CDR1 KGHSH, CDR2 LQKENI. Unmatched junction bases numbered 4, after V lost 6 bases and J lost 3 bases. The CDR3 loop is CASSPDRDYGYTF. The CDR3 DNA is TGTGCCAGCTCCCCCGACAGGGACTATGGCTACACCTTC.

The genes are TRBV9 and TRBJ1-4; unclear D gene. Germline assignment: CDR1 SGDLS and CDR2 YYNGEE. The CDR3 contains 15 residues. Trimming took off 2 bases at V and 2 bases at J, with 10 bases between the two ends. CDR3 protein: CASSVQAGTNEKLFF. CDR3 bases: TGTGCCAGCAGCGTCCAAGCCGGGACTAATGAAAAACTGTTTTTT.

CDR3 protein: CASSLASTGRATAFF. CDR3 in DNA: TGTGCCAGCAGCTTAGCGAGTACGGGGAGAGCAACAGCTTTCTTT. The chain combines TRBV7-2 with TRBJ1-1; no reliable D call. Trimming stripped 0 bases from V and 10 bases from J, with 18 bases between. Germline CDR1 SGHTA, CDR2 FQGNSA. The CDR3 is 15 residues long.

This chain links TRBV9 with TRBJ2-1; D might be TRBD1 (5 bases). Germline lookup yields CDR1 SGDLS and CDR2 YYNGEE. The V and J ends lost 0 bases and 0 bases respectively, with 16 bases between them. The CDR3 runs 18 residues. CDR3 loop: CASSVVDREPISYNEQFF. Written as DNA, the CDR3 is TGTGCCAGCAGCGTAGTAGACAGAGAGCCCATCTCCTACAATGAGCAGTTCTTC.

This rearrangement joins TRBV28 to TRBJ1-6, with 8 bases fitting TRBD1. V was clipped by 8 bases and J by 5 bases; unmatched bases: 2. The CDR3 length is 13 residues. CDR1 and CDR2 (germline): MDHEN, SYDVKM. CDR3 bases: TGTGCCAGCCAGACAGGGGATAATTCACCCCTCCACTTT. Protein sequence: CASQTGDNSPLHF.

The V gene is TRBV6-6, the J gene TRBJ1-2; no definite D call. Germline lookup yields CDR1 MNHNY and CDR2 SVGAGI (reference sequence). The CDR3 is 16 residues long. V was cut by 0 bases and J by 3 bases, with 14 bases left in between. The CDR3 coding sequence is TGTGCCAGCAGTTACTCGATAGAGGGATCGGACTATGGCTACACCTTC. Residues: CASSYSIEGSDYGYTF.

This chain links TRBV5-1 with TRBJ2-7; D gene unclear. The CDR3 runs 17 residues. Trimming stripped 1 base from V and 6 bases from J, with 23 bases between. The germline CDR1 and CDR2 sequences are SGHRS and YFSETQ. This chain's CDR3 is CASSLRRSAPPHGEQYF. CDR3 DNA sequence: TGCGCCAGCAGCTTGAGAAGAAGCGCTCCGCCCCATGGCGAGCAGTACTTC.

The chain has TRBV29-1 and TRBJ1-5; 9 bases match TRBD1. In germline, CDR1 is SQVTM, CDR2 ANQGSEA. The junction had 9 bases not matched to a gene; V was cut back by 6 bases and J by 0 bases. This CDR3 is 16 amino acids long. Written as DNA, the CDR3 is TGCAGCGTGGGTACCGGGACAGGGAATAGCAATCAGCCCCAGCATTTT. Its translation is CSVGTGTGNSNQPQHF.

This chain uses TRBV5-1 with TRBJ2-5; D might be TRBD2 (6 bases). The CDR3 consists of 15 residues. V was cut by 3 bases and J by 3 bases, with 15 bases left in between. Per the germline V gene, CDR1 is SGHRS and CDR2 is YFSETQ. The CDR3 coding sequence is TGCGCCAGCAGCTGGAGGGAGAGGGAGGAAGAGACCCAGTACTTC. As protein: CASSWREREEETQYF. Together with reference TRBV5-1 and TRBJ2-5, the CDR3 gives the full variable domain: KAGVTQTPRYLIKTRGQQVTLSCSPISGHRSVSWYQQTPGQGLQFLFEYFSETQRNKGNFPGRFSGRQFSNSRSEMNVSTLELGDSALYLCASSWREREEETQYFGPGTRLLVL.

V gene TRBV4-1 combines with J gene TRBJ2-5; the D is unclear. The V end lost 0 bases, the J end lost 5 bases, and 7 bases lay between the germline ends. Germline V gene sequence: CDR1 MGHRA, CDR2 YSYEKL. The CDR3 has 13 residues. As DNA, the CDR3 is TGCGCCAGCAGCCAAGATCACGGGGAGACCCAGTACTTC. It is translated as CASSQDHGETQYF.

This chain connects TRBV9 to TRBJ2-2, with D perhaps TRBD2 (6 bases). V lost 4 bases, J lost 3 bases, and 10 bases lay in between. The CDR3 is made up of 14 amino acids. Germline V CDR1 and CDR2: SGDLS, YYNGEE. The CDR3 coding sequence is TGTGCCAGCAGCTCAGTAGCGGACACCGGGGAGCTGTTTTTT. It specifies CASSSVADTGELFF.

The chain employs TRBV6-5 and TRBJ2-7; 9 nucleotides match TRBD1. V was pared by 2 bases and J by 4 bases, with 3 bases of the junction left unmatched. Germline values: CDR1 MNHEY, CDR2 SVGAGI. The CDR3 has 14 residues. In nucleotides, the CDR3 is TGTGCCAGCAGTTACGCCGGGACAGGGTACGAGCAGTACTTC. It codes for CASSYAGTGYEQYF.

The V call is TRBV28, the J call TRBJ2-7, with 9 bases that match TRBD1. This CDR3 spans 16 amino acids. Per the germline V gene, CDR1 is MDHEN and CDR2 is SYDVKM. Unmatched junction bases numbered 10, after V lost 5 bases and J lost 2 bases. The CDR3 here is CASSPSPGQGAYEQYF. CDR3 DNA: TGTGCCAGCAGTCCAAGCCCGGGACAGGGAGCCTACGAGCAGTACTTC.

V usage is TRBV28 and J usage is TRBJ2-4, with D possibly matching TRBD1 (6 bases). V shed 4 bases and J shed 2 bases, with 12 bases lying between them. The CDR3 consists of 15 residues. CDR1 MDHEN and CDR2 SYDVKM come from the germline V gene. Here the CDR3 reads CASSSSGDTKNIQYF. The DNA of the CDR3 is TGTGCCAGCAGTTCGTCCGGGGACACCAAAAACATTCAGTACTTC. The variable domain in full, completed from reference TRBV28 and TRBJ2-4, reads DVKVTQSSRYLVKRTGEKVFLECVQDMDHENMFWYRQDPGLGLRLIYFSYDVKMKEKGDIPEGYSVSREKKERFSLILESASTNQTSMYLCASSSSGDTKNIQYFGAGTRLSVL.

The chain couples TRBV19 to TRBJ1-1; TRBD1 agrees at 7 bases. The CDR3 is made up of 12 amino acids. Germline values: CDR1 LNHDA, CDR2 SQIVND (reference sequence). The V and J ends lost 4 bases and 4 bases, in that order; junction bases with no gene match: 0. The CDR3 bases are TGTGCCAGTAGTAACAGGGGCACTGAAGCTTTCTTT. Translated: CASSNRGTEAFF.

The CDR3: CSASFQGYEQYF. Written as DNA, the CDR3 is TGCAGTGCTAGTTTTCAGGGCTACGAGCAGTACTTC. This chain links TRBV20-1 with TRBJ2-7, with D perhaps matching TRBD1 (5 bases). V lost 3 bases to trimming and J lost 3 bases, with 9 bases between them. This CDR3 is built from 12 residues. The germline V gene encodes CDR1 DFQATT and CDR2 SNEGSKA (reference sequence).

This chain connects TRBV4-1 to TRBJ1-4; TRBD1 is a possible D gene (5 bases). Germline values: CDR1 MGHRA, CDR2 YSYEKL. The V and J ends lost 1 base and 0 bases respectively, with 9 bases between them. The CDR3 has 16 residues. CDR3 protein: CASSQGQSATNEKLFF. The CDR3 bases are TGCGCCAGCAGCCAAGGACAGTCTGCAACTAATGAAAAACTGTTTTTT.

The chain couples TRBV7-2 to TRBJ1-5; D is undetermined. The germline V gene has CDR1 SGHTA and CDR2 FQGNSA. This CDR3 contains 16 residues. Trimming took 1 base from V and 2 from J, leaving 12 bases between them. The CDR3 DNA follows: TGTGCCAGCAGCTTAGTACGGGGAGGTGGCAATCAGCCCCAGCATTTT. Its protein is CASSLVRGGGNQPQHF.

The genes are TRBV2 and TRBJ2-5; 8 nucleotides line up with TRBD2. V lost 6 bases to trimming and J lost 3 bases; unmatched junction nucleotides: 3. The CDR3 covers 13 residues. Germline V gene lookup returns CDR1 SNHLY and CDR2 FYNNEI. As DNA, the CDR3 is TGTGCCAGCAGACGAGCGGGGGAAGAGACCCAGTACTTC. This gives the protein CASRRAGEETQYF.

The chain recombines TRBV7-6 with TRBJ2-3; weak D call: TRBD2 (6 bases). This CDR3 is built from 15 residues. Trimming shortened V by 3 bases and J by 3 bases, and 13 bases separated the two germline ends. Germline V gene lookup returns CDR1 SGHVS and CDR2 FNYEAQ. The CDR3 reads CASSLGGAATDTQYF. As DNA, the CDR3 is TGTGCCAGCAGCTTGGGCGGGGCCGCGACAGATACGCAGTATTTT.

The V gene is TRBV3-1 (or the pseudogene TRBV3-2), the J gene TRBJ1-1; D not resolved. With 4 bases removed from V and 6 bases from J, the gap between germline ends came to 9 bases. The CDR3 runs to 12 residues. Germline CDR1 LGHDT, CDR2 YNNKEL (reference sequence). CDR3 bases: TGTGCCAGCAGCCCTGCGTTCGCTGAAGCTTTCTTT. Translated, it gives CASSPAFAEAFF.

On this clone: The same CDR3 also results from other DNA sequences found in this sample. This chain uses TRBV7-9 with TRBJ2-2; D ambiguous. Germline CDR1 SEHNR, CDR2 FQNEAQ (reference sequence). V was clipped by 2 bases and J by 0 bases, with 4 bases between them. The CDR3 runs to 14 residues. CDR3 nucleotide sequence: TGTGCCAGCAGCTTACGGGCGAACACCGGGGAGCTGTTTTTT. It encodes CASSLRANTGELFF.

This chain connects TRBV6-2 or TRBV6-3 to TRBJ2-1, with 12 positions matching TRBD2. The CDR3 extends over 16 amino acids. Germline-derived CDR1 and CDR2 are MNHEY and SVGEGT. Trimming cost V 6 bases and J 5 bases; bases outside gene matches: 8. CDR3 in amino acids: CASSYTSGGINNEQFF. CDR3 DNA sequence: TGTGCCAGCAGCTATACTAGCGGGGGGATCAACAATGAGCAGTTCTTC.

J is TRBJ2-7 and V is TRBV19, with 9 positions matching TRBD2. CDR3 length: 18 residues. The V gene end was trimmed by 6 bases and the J gene end by 0 bases; junction bases not matched to a gene: 15. CDR1 LNHDA and CDR2 SQIVND come from the germline V gene (reference sequence). The CDR3 sequence: CASRRGGSGGTSSYEQYF. The CDR3 bases are TGTGCCAGTAGACGAGGGGGTAGCGGGGGAACTAGCTCCTACGAGCAGTACTTC. The full variable domain, with the rest looked up from reference TRBV19 and TRBJ2-7, is DGGITQSPKYLFRKEGQNVTLSCEQNLNHDAMYWYRQDPGQGLRLIYYSQIVNDFQKGDIAEGYSVSREKKESFPLTVTSAQKNPTAFYLCASRRGGSGGTSSYEQYFGPGTRLTVT.

This chain uses TRBV3-1 (or the pseudogene TRBV3-2) with TRBJ2-5, with D tentatively TRBD1 (5 bases). This CDR3 contains 14 residues. Germline CDR1 is LGHDT and CDR2 is YNNKEL (reference sequence). Between the trimmed V and J ends, which lost 2 bases and 1 base, there was a span of 8 bases. The CDR3 spells CASSQWGPQETQYF. DNA for the CDR3: TGTGCCAGCAGCCAATGGGGCCCCCAAGAGACCCAGTACTTC.

The chain couples TRBV6-5 to TRBJ1-5; D gene ambiguous. The germline V and J ends were trimmed by 0 bases and 5 bases, with 5 bases remaining between them. CDR1 and CDR2 from the germline V gene are MNHEY and SVGAGI. This CDR3 has 13 residues. The CDR3 DNA follows: TGTGCCAGCAGTTACTCGAGGTATCAGCCCCAGCATTTT. Its protein product is CASSYSRYQPQHF.